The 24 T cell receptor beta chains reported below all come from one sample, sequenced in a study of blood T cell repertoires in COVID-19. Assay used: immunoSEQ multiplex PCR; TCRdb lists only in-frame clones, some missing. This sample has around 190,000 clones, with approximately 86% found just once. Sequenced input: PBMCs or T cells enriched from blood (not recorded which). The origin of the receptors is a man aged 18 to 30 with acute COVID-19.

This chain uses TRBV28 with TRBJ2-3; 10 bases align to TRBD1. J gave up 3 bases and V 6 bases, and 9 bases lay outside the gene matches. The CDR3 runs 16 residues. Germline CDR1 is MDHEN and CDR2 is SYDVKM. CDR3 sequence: CASSAEPGQGTDTQYF. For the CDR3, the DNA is TGTGCCAGCAGCGCCGAGCCGGGACAGGGGACAGATACGCAGTATTTT. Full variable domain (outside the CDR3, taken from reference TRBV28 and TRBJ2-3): DVKVTQSSRYLVKRTGEKVFLECVQDMDHENMFWYRQDPGLGLRLIYFSYDVKMKEKGDIPEGYSVSREKKERFSLILESASTNQTSMYLCASSAEPGQGTDTQYFGPGTRLTVL.

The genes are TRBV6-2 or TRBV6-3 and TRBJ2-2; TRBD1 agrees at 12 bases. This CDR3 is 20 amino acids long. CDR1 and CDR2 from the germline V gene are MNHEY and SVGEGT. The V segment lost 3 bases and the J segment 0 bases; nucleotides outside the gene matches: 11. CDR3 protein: CASSYSGTGGRNSNTGELFF. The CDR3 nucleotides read TGTGCCAGCAGTTATTCCGGGACAGGGGGCCGAAATTCGAACACCGGGGAGCTGTTTTTT.

The chain's CDR3 is CATSGSVQGEYGYTF. The CDR3 DNA sequence: TGTGCCACCAGCGGCTCTGTACAGGGGGAATATGGCTACACCTTC. The chain recombines TRBV15 with TRBJ1-2; 8 bases agree with TRBD1. Germline loops: CDR1 LNHNV, CDR2 YYDKDF (reference sequence). With V trimmed by 5 bases and J by 5 bases, 10 bases remained unmatched. The CDR3 has 15 residues. The complete variable domain, with remaining parts taken from reference TRBV15 and TRBJ1-2, reads DAMVIQNPRYQVTQFGKPVTLSCSQTLNHNVMYWYQQKSSQAPKLLFHYYDKDFNNEADTPDNFQSRRPNTSFCFLDIRSPGLGDTAMYLCATSGSVQGEYGYTFGSGTRLTVV.

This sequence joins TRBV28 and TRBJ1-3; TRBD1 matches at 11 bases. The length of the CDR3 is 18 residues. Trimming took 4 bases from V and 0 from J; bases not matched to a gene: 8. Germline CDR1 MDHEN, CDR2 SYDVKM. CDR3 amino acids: CASSSGTGGLYSGNTIYF. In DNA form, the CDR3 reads TGTGCCAGCAGTTCCGGGACAGGGGGACTCTACTCTGGAAACACCATATATTTT.

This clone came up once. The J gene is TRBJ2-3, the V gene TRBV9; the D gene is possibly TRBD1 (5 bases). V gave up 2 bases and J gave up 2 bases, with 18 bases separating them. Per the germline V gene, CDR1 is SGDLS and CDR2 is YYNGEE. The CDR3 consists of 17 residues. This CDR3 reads CASSVTGQTHHTDTQYF. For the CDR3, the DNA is TGTGCCAGCAGCGTTACAGGCCAGACACATCACACAGATACGCAGTATTTT.

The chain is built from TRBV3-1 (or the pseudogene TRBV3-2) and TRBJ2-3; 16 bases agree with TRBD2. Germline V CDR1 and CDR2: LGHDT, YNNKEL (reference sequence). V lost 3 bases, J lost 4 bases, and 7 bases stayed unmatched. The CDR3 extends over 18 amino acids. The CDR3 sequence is CASSQPLGLAGGADTQYF. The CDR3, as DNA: TGTGCCAGCAGCCAGCCCTTGGGACTAGCGGGAGGGGCAGATACGCAGTATTTT.

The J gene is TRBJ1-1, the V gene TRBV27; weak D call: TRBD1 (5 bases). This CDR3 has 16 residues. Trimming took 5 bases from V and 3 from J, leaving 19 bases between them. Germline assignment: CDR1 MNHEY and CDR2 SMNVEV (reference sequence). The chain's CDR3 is CASSHNRRHMYTEAFF. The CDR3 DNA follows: TGTGCCAGCAGTCACAACAGGCGCCATATGTACACTGAAGCTTTCTTT.

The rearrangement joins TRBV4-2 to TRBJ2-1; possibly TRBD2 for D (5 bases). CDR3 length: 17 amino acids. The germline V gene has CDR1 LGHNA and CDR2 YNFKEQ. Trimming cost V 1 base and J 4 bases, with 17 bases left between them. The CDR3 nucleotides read TGTGCCAGCAGCCAAGTCGACTTAGCGAGCCTTTACAATGAGCAGTTCTTC. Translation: CASSQVDLASLYNEQFF.

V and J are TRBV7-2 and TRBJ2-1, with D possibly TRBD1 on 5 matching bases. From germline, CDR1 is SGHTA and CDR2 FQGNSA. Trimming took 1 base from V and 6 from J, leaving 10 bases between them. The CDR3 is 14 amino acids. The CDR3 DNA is TGTGCCAGCAGCTTAGGTCCAGGGTCCAATGAGCAGTTCTTC. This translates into CASSLGPGSNEQFF.

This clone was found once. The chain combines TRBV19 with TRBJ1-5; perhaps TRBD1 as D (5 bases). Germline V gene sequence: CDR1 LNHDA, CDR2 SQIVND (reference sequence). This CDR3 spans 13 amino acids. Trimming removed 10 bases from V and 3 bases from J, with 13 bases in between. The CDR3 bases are TGTGCCACTCTCGGGGGAAACAATCAGCCCCAGCATTTT. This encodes CATLGGNNQPQHF. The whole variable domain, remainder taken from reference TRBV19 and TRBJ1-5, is DGGITQSPKYLFRKEGQNVTLSCEQNLNHDAMYWYRQDPGQGLRLIYYSQIVNDFQKGDIAEGYSVSREKKESFPLTVTSAQKNPTAFYLCATLGGNNQPQHFGDGTRLSIL.

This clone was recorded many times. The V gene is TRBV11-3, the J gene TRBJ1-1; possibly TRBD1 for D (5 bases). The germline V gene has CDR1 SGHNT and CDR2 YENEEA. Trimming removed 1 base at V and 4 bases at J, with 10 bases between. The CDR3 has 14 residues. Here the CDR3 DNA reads TGTGCCAGCAGCTTAGTTCAGGGTCGCACTGAAGCTTTCTTT. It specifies CASSLVQGRTEAFF.

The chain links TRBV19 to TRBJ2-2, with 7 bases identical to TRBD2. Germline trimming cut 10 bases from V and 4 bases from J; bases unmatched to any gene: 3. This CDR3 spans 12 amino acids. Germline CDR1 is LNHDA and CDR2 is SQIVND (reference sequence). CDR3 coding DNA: TGTGCCAATACTAGCGTCACCGGGGAGCTGTTTTTT. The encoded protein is CANTSVTGELFF.

CDR3 in DNA: TGTGCCAGCAGCCAGACAGAGAACTCTGGAAACACCATATATTTT. Protein sequence: CASSQTENSGNTIYF. V gene TRBV6-5 combines with J gene TRBJ1-3; the D gene is possibly TRBD1 (5 bases). Per the germline V gene, CDR1 is MNHEY and CDR2 is SVGAGI. V lost 6 bases and J lost 0, with 12 bases in between. This CDR3 is built from 15 residues.

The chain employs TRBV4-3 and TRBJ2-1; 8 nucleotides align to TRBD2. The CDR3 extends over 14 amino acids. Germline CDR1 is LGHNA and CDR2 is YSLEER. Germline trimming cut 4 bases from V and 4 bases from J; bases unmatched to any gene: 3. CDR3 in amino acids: CASSRTSSYNEQFF. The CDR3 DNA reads TGCGCCAGCAGCCGGACTAGCAGTTACAATGAGCAGTTCTTC.

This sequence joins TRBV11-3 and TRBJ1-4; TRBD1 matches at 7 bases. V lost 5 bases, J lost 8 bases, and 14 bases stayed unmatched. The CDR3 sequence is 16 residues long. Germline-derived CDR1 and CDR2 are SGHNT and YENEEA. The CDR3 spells CASSDGTQGDGEKLFF. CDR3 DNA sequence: TGTGCCAGCAGCGACGGGACTCAGGGGGATGGGGAAAAACTGTTTTTT.

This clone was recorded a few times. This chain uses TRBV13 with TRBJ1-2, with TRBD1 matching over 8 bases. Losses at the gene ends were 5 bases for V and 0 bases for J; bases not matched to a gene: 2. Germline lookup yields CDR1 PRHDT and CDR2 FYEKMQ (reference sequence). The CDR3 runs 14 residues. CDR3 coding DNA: TGTGCCAGCAGCCGGGACAGGACTAACTATGGCTACACCTTC. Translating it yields CASSRDRTNYGYTF.

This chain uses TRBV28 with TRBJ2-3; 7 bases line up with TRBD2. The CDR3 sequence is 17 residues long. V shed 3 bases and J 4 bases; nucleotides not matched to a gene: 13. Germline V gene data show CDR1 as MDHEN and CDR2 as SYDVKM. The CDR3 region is CASSFYGGGASPDTQYF. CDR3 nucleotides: TGTGCCAGCAGTTTTTATGGCGGGGGAGCTAGCCCAGATACGCAGTATTTT.

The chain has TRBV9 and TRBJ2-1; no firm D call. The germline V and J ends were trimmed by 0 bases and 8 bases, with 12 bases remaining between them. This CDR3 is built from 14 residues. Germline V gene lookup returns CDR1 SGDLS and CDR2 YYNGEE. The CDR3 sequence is CASSVARFADEQFF. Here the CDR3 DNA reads TGTGCCAGCAGCGTAGCCCGGTTCGCCGATGAGCAGTTCTTC.

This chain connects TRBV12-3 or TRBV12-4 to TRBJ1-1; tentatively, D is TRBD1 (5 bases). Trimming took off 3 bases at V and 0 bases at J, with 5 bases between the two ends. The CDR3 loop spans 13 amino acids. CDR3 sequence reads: CASSFRVNTEAFF. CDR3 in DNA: TGTGCCAGCAGTTTCAGGGTGAACACTGAAGCTTTCTTT.

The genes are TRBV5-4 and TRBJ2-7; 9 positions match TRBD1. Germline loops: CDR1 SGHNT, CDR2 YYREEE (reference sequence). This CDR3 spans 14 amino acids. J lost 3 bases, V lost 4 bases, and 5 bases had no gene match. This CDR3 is CASSTRDRVYEQYF. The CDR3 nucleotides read TGTGCCAGCAGCACCCGGGACAGGGTCTACGAGCAGTACTTC.

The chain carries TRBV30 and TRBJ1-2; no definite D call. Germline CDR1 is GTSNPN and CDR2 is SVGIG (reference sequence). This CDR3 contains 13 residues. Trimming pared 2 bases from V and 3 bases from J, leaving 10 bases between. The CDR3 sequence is CAWSIRSDYGYTF. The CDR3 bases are TGTGCCTGGAGTATCCGGTCCGACTATGGCTACACCTTC.

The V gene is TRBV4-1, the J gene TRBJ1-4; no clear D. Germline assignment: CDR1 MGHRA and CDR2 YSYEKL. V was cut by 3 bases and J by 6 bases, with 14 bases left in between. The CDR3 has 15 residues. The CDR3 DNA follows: TGCGCCAGCAGCCAGGTTCTCCAAGCCGATGAAAAACTGTTTTTT. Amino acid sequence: CASSQVLQADEKLFF.

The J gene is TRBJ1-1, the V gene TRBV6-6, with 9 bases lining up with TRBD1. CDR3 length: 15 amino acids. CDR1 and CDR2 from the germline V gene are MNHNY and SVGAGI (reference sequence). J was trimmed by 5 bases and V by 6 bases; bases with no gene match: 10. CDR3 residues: CASSSPGQGRTEAFF. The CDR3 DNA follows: TGTGCCAGCAGCTCTCCGGGACAGGGTCGAACTGAAGCTTTCTTT.

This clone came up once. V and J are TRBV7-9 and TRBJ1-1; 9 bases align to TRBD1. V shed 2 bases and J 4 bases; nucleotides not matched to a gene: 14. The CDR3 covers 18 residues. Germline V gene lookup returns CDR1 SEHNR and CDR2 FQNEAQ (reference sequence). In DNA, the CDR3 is TGTGCCAGCAGCTTAAGATTGTTGTACAGGGGGCTGAGCACTGAAGCTTTCTTT. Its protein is CASSLRLLYRGLSTEAFF.